This T cell receptor beta chain appears in the sequencing data of a study of CD8+CD57+ T cells in acquired aplastic anemia. Patients selected for sequencing had displayed CD8+CD57+ cell expansion by flow cytometry. Diagnosis of severe acquired aplastic anemia applied to all patients. Patient blood was sampled before any therapy had been received. This clonotype was picked up many times. Investigators profiled TCR beta VDJ and CDR3 from genomic DNA template. MiXCR was run by TCRdb on the reads, yielding one entry per CDR3 protein. Here the sample spans 450,000 to 550,000 distinct CDR3 sequences, under 40% being singletons. The V segment lost 1 base and the J segment 8 bases; nucleotides outside the gene matches: 2. CDR3 size: 14 residues. Germline CDR1 reads KGHSH; CDR2 reads LQKENI.

The sequence was collected from a human donor with aplastic anemia. The sequenced sample was sorted CD4+, CD8+, or CD8+CD57+ T cells (not recorded which) from PBMCs. The chain has TRBV18 and TRBJ1-6; 7 bases are shared with TRBD1. CDR3 loop: CASSPQGADSPLHF. For the CDR3, the DNA is TGTGCCAGCTCACCACAGGGGGCGGATTCACCCCTCCACTTT.